This TCR beta chain is drawn from a study of CD8+ T cells in alopecia areata. The study's findings and limits: For lesional scalp, especially alopecia totalis/universalis, clonality was higher than in normal scalp. Possibly because of HLA-related factors, TCR sharing was less clear across patients than in mice.

Isolated RNA was reverse transcribed into cDNA used as the sequencing template. Libraries were prepared by immunoSEQ multiplex PCR; TCRdb keeps only in-frame clonotypes and omits some of them. This sample has roughly 230,000 clones; 40% to 45% occur once, and the top ten carry approximately 2.4%. V lost 4 bases and J lost 0; bases outside the gene matches: 9. Germline-derived CDR1 and CDR2 are GTSNPN and SVGIG (reference sequence). This CDR3 has 16 amino acids. This clone was detected a few times. Its antigen remains unidentified. Sample treatment: oral pan-JAK inhibitor, 5-10 mg twice daily. This rearrangement joins TRBV30 to TRBJ2-3; 8 bases match TRBD2. This receptor was identified in a human donor with alopecia areata. This sample comprised CD4+ T cells sorted from blood, obtained at roughly week 36, from a patient treated with tofacitinib. The CDR3 reads CAWTSGRGGSTDTQYF. The CDR3 coding sequence is TGTGCCTGGACATCAGGCCGGGGGGGTAGCACAGATACGCAGTATTTT.